The 22 T cell receptor beta chains below all came from one sample that was sequenced in a study of shared clonotypes between healthy human individuals. TCRdb's copy holds only in-frame clones and misses some; the assay was immunoSEQ multiplex PCR. The sample records roughly 1,500,000 clones, 95% to 99% being singletons. Sequences were obtained from naive CD4+ T cells sorted from blood. Subset described: CD45RA+ positively selected. The receptor source for this set is a man aged 30-40 years in good health.

The rearrangement joins TRBV5-4 to TRBJ2-2, with TRBD2 identical over 14 bases. V lost 5 bases to trimming and J lost 4 bases; unmatched junction nucleotides: 4. Germline lookup yields CDR1 SGHNT and CDR2 YYREEE (reference sequence). CDR3 length equals 16 residues. CDR3: CASRTSGRAFTGELFF. CDR3 DNA sequence: TGTGCCAGCAGGACTAGCGGGAGGGCCTTCACCGGGGAGCTGTTTTTT.

The chain employs TRBV7-2 and TRBJ2-1, with D perhaps matching TRBD1 or TRBD2 (5 bases each). Germline V gene lookup returns CDR1 SGHTA and CDR2 FQGNSA. The CDR3 contains 18 residues. Trimming took 5 bases from V and 0 from J, leaving 20 bases between them. The CDR3 here is CASSRPGPPRVSYNEQFF. The CDR3 DNA follows: TGTGCCAGCAGCCGCCCGGGACCCCCTAGAGTCTCCTACAATGAGCAGTTCTTC.

This clone came up a few times. The J gene is TRBJ2-2, the V gene TRBV2; no firm D call. Germline-derived CDR1 and CDR2 are SNHLY and FYNNEI. Trimming took off 7 bases at V and 1 base at J, with 7 bases between the two ends. The CDR3 is made up of 13 amino acids. The CDR3 DNA follows: TGTGCCAGCAAGCAGGAGAACACCGGGGAGCTGTTTTTT. This translates into CASKQENTGELFF.

The rearrangement uses TRBV10-1 and TRBJ2-4; 7 bases line up with TRBD2. The germline CDR1 and CDR2 sequences are WNHNN and SYGVQD (reference sequence). The CDR3 consists of 13 residues. V was clipped by 2 bases and J by 11 bases; unmatched bases: 6. CDR3 amino acids: CASSERRGGFQYF. DNA of the CDR3: TGCGCCAGCAGTGAGAGGAGGGGAGGGTTTCAGTACTTC.

A word on this clone: The DNA is left out, because the CDR3 cannot be placed on it with certainty; the CDR3 is given as TCRdb lists it. V and J are TRBV19 and TRBJ2-3; the table's TRBD2 call for D was not verified on the DNA. The CDR3 is 12 amino acids long, termini counted. Germline V gives CDR1 LNHDA, CDR2 SQIVND (reference sequence). The CDR3 sequence: CASTSGPDTQYF.

V and J are TRBV11-2 and TRBJ2-7; TRBD1 agrees at 8 bases. The ends lost 7 bases at V and 3 bases at J; junction bases unmatched: 11. In germline, CDR1 is SGHAT, CDR2 FQNNGV. The CDR3 sequence is 15 residues long. CDR3 protein: CASTLQGVRIYEQYF. The CDR3 DNA is TGTGCCAGCACCCTACAGGGGGTTCGAATCTACGAGCAGTACTTC.

The CDR3 reads CASSFSLLGNTEAFF. In DNA, the CDR3 is TGTGCCAGCAGCTTTAGTCTATTAGGTAACACTGAAGCTTTCTTT. The chain employs TRBV9 and TRBJ1-1, with unresolved D. The CDR3 has 15 residues. Trimming cost V 4 bases and J 2 bases, with 15 bases left between them. Germline lookup yields CDR1 SGDLS and CDR2 YYNGEE.

For this clone: This specimen includes other DNA sequences encoding the same CDR3. The chain has TRBV9 and TRBJ2-3; 8 bases are shared with TRBD2. CDR1 SGDLS and CDR2 YYNGEE come from the germline V gene. This CDR3 is 15 amino acids long. The trim removed 0 bases at V and 3 bases at J, leaving 3 bases unmatched. The CDR3 here is CASSVAASGTDTQYF. The CDR3, as DNA: TGTGCCAGCAGCGTAGCGGCTAGCGGGACAGATACGCAGTATTTT.

The chain links TRBV19 to TRBJ1-2; TRBD1 matches at 9 bases. The CDR3 runs 15 residues. The J segment lost 10 bases and the V segment lost 7 bases, leaving 16 bases of the junction unmatched. Germline assignment: CDR1 LNHDA and CDR2 SQIVND (reference sequence). The CDR3 protein is CASKQDGTGTGLYTF. CDR3 in DNA: TGTGCCAGTAAACAAGACGGAACCGGGACAGGGCTCTACACCTTC.

The V call is TRBV28, the J call TRBJ2-7, with 9 nucleotides matching TRBD2. In germline, CDR1 is MDHEN, CDR2 SYDVKM. This CDR3 has 15 residues. V lost 2 bases, J lost 0 bases, and 2 bases stayed unmatched. The CDR3 loop is CASSLTREGSYEQYF. Here the CDR3 DNA reads TGTGCCAGCAGTTTAACGCGGGAGGGCTCCTACGAGCAGTACTTC. The whole variable domain, filled in from reference TRBV28 and TRBJ2-7, reads DVKVTQSSRYLVKRTGEKVFLECVQDMDHENMFWYRQDPGLGLRLIYFSYDVKMKEKGDIPEGYSVSREKKERFSLILESASTNQTSMYLCASSLTREGSYEQYFGPGTRLTVT.

A few counts support this clone. The J gene is TRBJ2-7, the V gene TRBV9; the D gene is possibly TRBD1 (6 bases). The V and J ends lost 1 base and 6 bases respectively, with 11 bases between them. Germline CDR1 is SGDLS and CDR2 is YYNGEE. This CDR3 comprises 13 residues. DNA of the CDR3: TGTGCCAGCAGCGTAACCACAGGGTCCGAGCAGTACTTC. It encodes CASSVTTGSEQYF.

V and J are TRBV7-9 and TRBJ2-4; no clear D. Looked up from germline, CDR1 is SEHNR and CDR2 is FQNEAQ (reference sequence). V was clipped by 5 bases and J by 8 bases, with 16 bases between them. The CDR3 totals 14 residues. Written as DNA, the CDR3 is TGTGCCAGCAGCGAAGGGCCAGCAAGTTACATTCAGTACTTC. Protein product: CASSEGPASYIQYF.

The chain uses TRBV11-2 and TRBJ1-1, with D unresolved. This CDR3 has 15 residues. CDR1 is SGHAT, CDR2 FQNNGV, per germline. V shed 2 bases and J shed 1 base, with 11 bases lying between them. The CDR3 sequence is CASSLHLRENTEAFF. The CDR3 DNA reads TGTGCCAGCAGCTTACATCTTAGAGAGAACACTGAAGCTTTCTTT.

The rearrangement joins TRBV12-5 to TRBJ2-3; TRBD1 matches 11 bases. The CDR3 is made up of 18 amino acids. V shed 0 bases, J shed 1 base, and the junction held 6 bases outside the gene matches. Germline loops: CDR1 LGHNT, CDR2 FRNRAP. CDR3 protein: CASGLVPPGQGGTDTQYF. DNA for the CDR3: TGTGCTAGTGGTTTGGTACCCCCGGGACAGGGGGGCACAGATACGCAGTATTTT.

V and J are TRBV2 and TRBJ2-7, with D unclear. Germline V CDR1 and CDR2: SNHLY, FYNNEI. This CDR3 spans 13 amino acids. V was trimmed by 4 bases and J by 2 bases, leaving 9 bases between them. The chain's CDR3 is CASSAGRAYEQYF. CDR3 in DNA: TGTGCCAGCAGTGCGGGCAGAGCCTACGAGCAGTACTTC.

The CDR3 DNA follows: TGTGCCAGCAGTTCCCCCCAGACCTACGAGCAGTACTTC. The encoded protein is CASSSPQTYEQYF. This rearrangement joins TRBV28 to TRBJ2-7; D remains ambiguous. Germline lookup yields CDR1 MDHEN and CDR2 SYDVKM. V was cut by 4 bases and J by 2 bases, with 9 bases left in between. CDR3 length: 13 amino acids.

The CDR3 coding sequence is TGTGCCAGCATTATGGACAGGGGGGGCACTGAAGCTTTCTTT. As protein: CASIMDRGGTEAFF. The genes are TRBV2 and TRBJ1-1; TRBD1 agrees at 10 bases. The germline CDR1 and CDR2 sequences are SNHLY and FYNNEI. This CDR3 comprises 14 residues. The V gene end was trimmed by 7 bases and the J gene end by 4 bases; junction bases not matched to a gene: 6.

The chain links TRBV18 to TRBJ2-1, with TRBD1 matching over 12 bases. V lost 2 bases to trimming and J lost 4 bases; unmatched junction nucleotides: 9. Germline V gene sequence: CDR1 KGHSH, CDR2 LQKENI. The CDR3 loop spans 18 amino acids. CDR3: CASSPSGQGAITYNEQFF. The CDR3 region has the DNA TGTGCCAGCTCACCATCGGGACAGGGGGCTATAACGTACAATGAGCAGTTCTTC.

The chain has TRBV9 and TRBJ1-1; maybe TRBD1 (5 bases). V lost 3 bases to trimming and J lost 3 bases, with 15 bases between them. Germline V gene lookup returns CDR1 SGDLS and CDR2 YYNGEE. CDR3 size: 15 residues. The DNA of the CDR3 is TGTGCCAGCAGCGGCCAAGGGGCGGCGGACACTGAAGCTTTCTTT. This sequence encodes CASSGQGAADTEAFF.

This sequence joins TRBV5-6 and TRBJ2-7, with TRBD1 matching 9 bases. The CDR3 has 15 residues. V gave up 4 bases and J gave up 3 bases; unmatched junction bases: 8. In germline, CDR1 is SGHDT, CDR2 YYEEEE. For the CDR3, the DNA is TGTGCCAGCAGCGTCCCCGGGACAGGGCTCTACGAGCAGTACTTC. Encoded protein: CASSVPGTGLYEQYF.

The V call is TRBV23-1, the J call TRBJ2-1; 9 positions agree with TRBD1. TRBV23-1 is an open reading frame whose function is uncertain. The CDR3 covers 16 residues. The J segment lost 4 bases and the V segment lost 3 bases, leaving 7 bases of the junction unmatched. Here the CDR3 DNA reads TGCGCCAGCAGTCACCGGGACAGGGTCGGTTACAATGAGCAGTTCTTC. It translates to CASSHRDRVGYNEQFF.

CDR3 in amino acids: CASSDTTKAYEQYF. CDR3 sequence (DNA): TGTGCCAGCAGTGATACTACGAAGGCCTACGAGCAGTACTTC. The J gene is TRBJ2-7, the V gene TRBV25-1; D gene unclear. The CDR3 is made up of 14 amino acids. Looked up from germline, CDR1 is MGHDK and CDR2 is SYGVNS. V lost 3 bases to trimming and J lost 2 bases, with 11 bases between them.